These T cell receptor beta chains were read from a single sample in a study of radiotherapy plus CTLA-4 blockade in lung cancer. Clones were sequenced by immunoSEQ multiplex PCR, and TCRdb holds only the in-frame ones, with some missing. Of 75,000 to 80,000 clones listed, around 86% are singletons. The sample in question was peripheral blood, obtained from a patient treated with radiotherapy plus ipilimumab. Receptor source: a human donor with non-small cell lung cancer who had stable disease on radiotherapy plus ipilimumab. The CDR3 runs from the conserved cysteine through the conserved F or W. Each record gives: D gene, J gene, clone size, V gene, CDR3 protein, CDR3 DNA. The D gene is left open where the match is weak. Clone size appears in some rows only: once, few, many, or a class for an expanded clone.

D gene: TRBD1
J gene: TRBJ2-5
clone size: NA
V gene: TRBV27
CDR3 protein: CARLQRDRGFGTQYF
CDR3 DNA: TGTGCCAGACTACAACGGGACAGGGGGTTTGGGACCCAGTACTTC

D gene: NA
J gene: TRBJ2-7
clone size: NA
V gene: TRBV28
CDR3 protein: CASSLRPSYEQYF
CDR3 DNA: TGTGCCAGCAGTTTAAGGCCCTCCTACGAGCAGTACTTC

D gene: NA
J gene: TRBJ2-3
clone size: NA
V gene: TRBV10-3
CDR3 protein: CAISEGRGVTDTQYF
CDR3 DNA: TGTGCCATCAGTGAGGGGAGGGGGGTCACAGATACGCAGTATTTT

D gene: NA
J gene: TRBJ2-7
clone size: NA
V gene: TRBV7-3
CDR3 protein: CASSLGGAGSEQYF
CDR3 DNA: TGTGCCAGCAGCTTGGGTGGCGCGGGATCCGAGCAGTACTTC

D gene: NA
J gene: TRBJ1-2
clone size: NA
V gene: TRBV5-1
CDR3 protein: CASSLGQNYGYTF
CDR3 DNA: TGCGCCAGCAGCTTGGGGCAGAACTATGGCTACACCTTC

D gene: NA
J gene: TRBJ1-5
clone size: NA
V gene: TRBV6-1
CDR3 protein: CASSPVSNQPQHF
CDR3 DNA: TGTGCCAGCAGCCCTGTTAGCAATCAGCCCCAGCATTTT

D gene: NA
J gene: TRBJ2-5
clone size: NA
V gene: TRBV7-9
CDR3 protein: CASSTQPGASQETQYF
CDR3 DNA: TGTGCCAGCAGCACCCAACCAGGAGCCAGCCAAGAGACCCAGTACTTC

D gene: NA
J gene: TRBJ2-2
clone size: NA
V gene: TRBV29-1
CDR3 protein: CSVGRGPNTGELFF
CDR3 DNA: TGCAGCGTTGGCCGGGGGCCGAACACCGGGGAGCTGTTTTTT

D gene: NA
J gene: TRBJ1-2
clone size: NA
V gene: TRBV4-2
CDR3 protein: CASSQNLGGPNYGYTF
CDR3 DNA: TGTGCCAGCAGCCAAAATCTCGGCGGGCCAAACTATGGCTACACCTTC

D gene: NA
J gene: TRBJ1-3
clone size: few
V gene: TRBV5-1
CDR3 protein: CASSAMTGLGNTIYF
CDR3 DNA: TGCGCCAGCAGCGCCATGACAGGTTTAGGAAACACCATATATTTT